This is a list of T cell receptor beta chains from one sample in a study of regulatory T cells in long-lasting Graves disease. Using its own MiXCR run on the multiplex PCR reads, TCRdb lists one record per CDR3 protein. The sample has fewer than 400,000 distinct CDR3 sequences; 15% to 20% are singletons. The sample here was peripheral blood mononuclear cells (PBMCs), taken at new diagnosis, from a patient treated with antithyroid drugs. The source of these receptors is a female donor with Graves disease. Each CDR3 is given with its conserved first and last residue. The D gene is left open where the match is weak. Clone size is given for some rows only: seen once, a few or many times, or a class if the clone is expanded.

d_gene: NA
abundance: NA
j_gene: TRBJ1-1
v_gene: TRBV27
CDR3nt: TGTGCCAGCAGTACGATGGGGACTGAAGCTTTCTTT
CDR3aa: CASSTMGTEAFF

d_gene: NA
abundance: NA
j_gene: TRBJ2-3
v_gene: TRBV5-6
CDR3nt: TGTGCCAGCGAGATAGGTTTCGGCGGGACAGATACGCAGTATTTT
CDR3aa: CASEIGFGGTDTQYF

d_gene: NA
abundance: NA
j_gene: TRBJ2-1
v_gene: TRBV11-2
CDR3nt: TGTGCCGGCAGCCGGGGGACGGTGAATGAGCAGTTCTTC
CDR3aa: CAGSRGTVNEQFF

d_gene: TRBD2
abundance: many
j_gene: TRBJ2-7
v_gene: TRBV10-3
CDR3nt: TGTGCCATCACTCCGGGACTAGCGGGAGATGGCGAGCAGTACTTC
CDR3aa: CAITPGLAGDGEQYF

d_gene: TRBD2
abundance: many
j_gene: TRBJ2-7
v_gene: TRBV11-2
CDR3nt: TGTGCCAGCAGGATGATAGCGGGAGGGCCCGACTACGAGCAGTACTTC
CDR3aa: CASRMIAGGPDYEQYF

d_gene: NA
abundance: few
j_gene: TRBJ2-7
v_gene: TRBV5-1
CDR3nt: TGCGCCAGCAGCTCTGAAGCCCAACTTGGGGTAGCGTATTCCTACGAGCAGTACTTC
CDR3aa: CASSSEAQLGVAYSYEQYF

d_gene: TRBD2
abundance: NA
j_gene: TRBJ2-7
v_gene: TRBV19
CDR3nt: TGTGCCAGTAGTATAGATCATAGGCTAGCGGGAGGAAGCTACGAGCAGTACTTC
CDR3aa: CASSIDHRLAGGSYEQYF

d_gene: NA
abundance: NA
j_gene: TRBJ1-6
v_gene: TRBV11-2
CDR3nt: TGTGCCAGCAGCTTATTAGCGGGAACCAATTCACCCCTCCACTTT
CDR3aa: CASSLLAGTNSPLHF

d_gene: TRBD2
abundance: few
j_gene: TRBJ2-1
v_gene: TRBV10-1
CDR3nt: TGCGCCAGCAGTGTTACGGGCGGGAGCCCCTACAATGAGCAGTTCTTC
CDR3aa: CASSVTGGSPYNEQFF

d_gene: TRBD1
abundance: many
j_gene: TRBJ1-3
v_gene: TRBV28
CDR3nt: TGTGCCAGCAGTAGACAGGGTTTAAGAAACACCATATATTTT
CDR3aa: CASSRQGLRNTIYF

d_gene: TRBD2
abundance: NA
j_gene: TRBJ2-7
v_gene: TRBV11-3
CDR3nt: TGTGCCAGCAGTTTCAGTGGGGTGCGGGAGGGGGTCTCCGAGCAGTACTTC
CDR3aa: CASSFSGVREGVSEQYF

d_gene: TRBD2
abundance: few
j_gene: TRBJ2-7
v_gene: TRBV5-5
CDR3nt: TGTGCCAGCATTTCCGGGGGGCGGGAGGCCTACGAGCAGTACTTC
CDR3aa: CASISGGREAYEQYF

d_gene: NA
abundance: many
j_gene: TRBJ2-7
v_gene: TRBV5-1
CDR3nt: TGCGCCAGCTCGATCACAAGCGCCTACGAGCAGTACTTC
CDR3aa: CASSITSAYEQYF

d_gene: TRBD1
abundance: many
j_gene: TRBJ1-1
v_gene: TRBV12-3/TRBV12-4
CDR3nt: TGTGCCAGCACACTGGGACAGGGGAAGGGTGAAGCTTTCTTT
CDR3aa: CASTLGQGKGEAFF

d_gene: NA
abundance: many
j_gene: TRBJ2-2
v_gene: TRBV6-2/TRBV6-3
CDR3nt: TGTGCCAGCAGGAAACCGGGACCCCCTACTTGGGAGCTGTTTTTT
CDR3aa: CASRKPGPPTWELFF

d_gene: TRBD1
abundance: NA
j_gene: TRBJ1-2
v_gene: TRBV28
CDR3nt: TGTGCCAGCAGTCCGGGACAGGGAACCTATGGCTACACCTTC
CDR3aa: CASSPGQGTYGYTF

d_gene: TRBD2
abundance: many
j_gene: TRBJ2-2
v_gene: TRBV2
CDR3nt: TGTGCCAGCAGTTTCTCAGCGGGAGGGCCCACCGGGGAGCTGTTTTTT
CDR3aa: CASSFSAGGPTGELFF

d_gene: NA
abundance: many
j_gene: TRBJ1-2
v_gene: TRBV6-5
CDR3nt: TGTGCCAGCAGTTACGCAGGAAACGGCTACACCTTC
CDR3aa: CASSYAGNGYTF

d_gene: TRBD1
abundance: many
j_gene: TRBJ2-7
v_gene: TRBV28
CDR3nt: TGTGCCAGCAGAGACAGGGGCGCCTACGAGCAGTACTTC
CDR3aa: CASRDRGAYEQYF

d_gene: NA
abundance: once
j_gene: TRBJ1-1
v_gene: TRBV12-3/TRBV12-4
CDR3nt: TGTGCCAGCAGTTTTACACCGATGAACACTGAAGCTTTCTTT
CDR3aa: CASSFTPMNTEAFF

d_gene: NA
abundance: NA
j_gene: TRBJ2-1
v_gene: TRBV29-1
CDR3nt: TGCAGCGATTCAAGCTGGGCCGGGGATGAGCAGTTCTTC
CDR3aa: CSDSSWAGDEQFF

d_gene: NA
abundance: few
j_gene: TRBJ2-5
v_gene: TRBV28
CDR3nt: TGTGCCAGCAGTGCCCCAGACAGCCAAGAGACCCAGTACTTC
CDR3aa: CASSAPDSQETQYF

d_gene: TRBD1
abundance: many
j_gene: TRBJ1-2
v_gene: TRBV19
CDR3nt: TGTGCCAGTAGTTCCAGACAGGGAGGAGGCTACACCTTC
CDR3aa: CASSSRQGGGYTF

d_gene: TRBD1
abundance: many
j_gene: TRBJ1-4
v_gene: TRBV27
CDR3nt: TGTGCCAGCAGGCTCAATCAGGGGGCGTATGAAAAACTGTTTTTT
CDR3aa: CASRLNQGAYEKLFF

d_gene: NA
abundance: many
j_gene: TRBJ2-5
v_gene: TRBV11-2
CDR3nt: TGTGCCAGCAGCGTTAATAGCGGCCTCAGGGTAGAGACCCAGTACTTC
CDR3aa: CASSVNSGLRVETQYF

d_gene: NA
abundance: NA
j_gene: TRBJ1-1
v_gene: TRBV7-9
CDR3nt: TGTGCCAGCAGCTTACCCCGGGCCCATAGTTGGTTCTTT
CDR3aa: CASSLPRAHSWFF

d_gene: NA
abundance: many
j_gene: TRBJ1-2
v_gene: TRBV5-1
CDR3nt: TGCGCCAGCAGCTTGGCTACAGCGGGGATCAACTATGGCTACACCTTC
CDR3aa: CASSLATAGINYGYTF

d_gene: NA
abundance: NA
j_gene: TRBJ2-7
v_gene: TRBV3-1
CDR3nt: TGTGCCAGCAGCCAAGAGGATGGCGAGCAGTACTTC
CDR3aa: CASSQEDGEQYF

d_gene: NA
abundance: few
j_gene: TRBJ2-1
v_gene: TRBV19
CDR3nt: TGTGCCAGTAGTATTCCCGGGGGATGGGGAAATGAGCAGTTCTTC
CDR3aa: CASSIPGGWGNEQFF

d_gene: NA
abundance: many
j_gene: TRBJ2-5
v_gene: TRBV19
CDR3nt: TGTGCCAGTAGTATCAATTTAGCGGCGCAAGAGACCCAGTACTTC
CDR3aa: CASSINLAAQETQYF

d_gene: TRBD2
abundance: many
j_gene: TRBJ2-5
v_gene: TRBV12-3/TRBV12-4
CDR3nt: TGTGCCAGCAGCCAAGTGGGACTAGCGGGAGGGCCTGGGGAGACCCAGTACTTC
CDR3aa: CASSQVGLAGGPGETQYF

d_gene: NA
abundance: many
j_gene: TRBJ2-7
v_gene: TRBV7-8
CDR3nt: TGTGCCAGCAGCTTAGCGACAGGACTAGGGAGCTCCTACGAGCAGTACTTC
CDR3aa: CASSLATGLGSSYEQYF

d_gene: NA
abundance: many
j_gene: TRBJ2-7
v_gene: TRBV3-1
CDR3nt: TGTGCCAGCAGCCAAGAACCCGGGGACTACGAGCAGTACTTC
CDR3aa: CASSQEPGDYEQYF

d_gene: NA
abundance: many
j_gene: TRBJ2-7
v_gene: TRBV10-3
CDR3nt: TGTGCCATCAGTGAGGCGATGATGGGGGAAGAGCAGTACTTC
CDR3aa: CAISEAMMGEEQYF

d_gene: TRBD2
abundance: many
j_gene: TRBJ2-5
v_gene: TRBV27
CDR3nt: TGTGCCAGCAGTTTATCGACCGGACTAGCGGGAGGAGAGACCCAGTACTTC
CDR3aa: CASSLSTGLAGGETQYF

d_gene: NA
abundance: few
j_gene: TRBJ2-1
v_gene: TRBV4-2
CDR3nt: TGTGCCAGCAGCCAAGCAGCGCTAGCGCCCCTACTGGTGGCGTACAATGAGCAGTTCTTC
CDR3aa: CASSQAALAPLLVAYNEQFF

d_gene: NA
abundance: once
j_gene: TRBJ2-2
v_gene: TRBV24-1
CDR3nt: TGTGCCACCGATGGGGGCTCGAACACCGGGGAGCTGTTTTTT
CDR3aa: CATDGGSNTGELFF

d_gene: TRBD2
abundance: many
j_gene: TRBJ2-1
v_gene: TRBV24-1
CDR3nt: TGTGCCACCAGCGGATTAGCGGGAGGGAGCTACAATGAGCAGTTCTTC
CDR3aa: CATSGLAGGSYNEQFF

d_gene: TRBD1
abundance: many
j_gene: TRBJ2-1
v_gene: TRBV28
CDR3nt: TGTGCCAGCAGCCAAACCCCAGGGGGCTGGTACAATGAGCAGTTCTTC
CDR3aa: CASSQTPGGWYNEQFF

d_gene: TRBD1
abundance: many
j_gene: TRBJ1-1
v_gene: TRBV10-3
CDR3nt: TGTGCCATCAGTGAGTCTCGGGGGACAGGGAACACTGAAGCTTTCTTT
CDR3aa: CAISESRGTGNTEAFF

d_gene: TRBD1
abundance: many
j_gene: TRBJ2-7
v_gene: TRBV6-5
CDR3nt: TGTGCCAGCAGTTACGACGGACAGGACGAGCAGTACTTC
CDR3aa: CASSYDGQDEQYF

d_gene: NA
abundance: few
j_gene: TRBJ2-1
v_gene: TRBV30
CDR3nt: TGTGCCTGGAACTCGGGGGAGGATGAGCAGTTCTTC
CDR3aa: CAWNSGEDEQFF

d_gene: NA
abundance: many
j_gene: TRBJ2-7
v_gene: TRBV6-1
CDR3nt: TGTGCCACCTTTTCGCTGGGGAACTCCTACGAGCAGTACTTC
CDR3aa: CATFSLGNSYEQYF

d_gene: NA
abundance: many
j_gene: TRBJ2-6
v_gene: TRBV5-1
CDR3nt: TGCGCCAGCAGCCCGGGTCACTCTGGGGCCAACGTCCTGACTTTC
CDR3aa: CASSPGHSGANVLTF

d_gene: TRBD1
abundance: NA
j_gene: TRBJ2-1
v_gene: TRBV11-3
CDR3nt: TGTGCCTGCAGCTTAGTGCCAGGGGGCGTGGAGTACAATGAGCAGTTCTTC
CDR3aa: CACSLVPGGVEYNEQFF

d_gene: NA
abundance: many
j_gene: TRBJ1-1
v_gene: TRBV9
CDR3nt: TGTGCCAGCAGCGTAGGTGGAAGAGCTGAAGCTTTCTTT
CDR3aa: CASSVGGRAEAFF

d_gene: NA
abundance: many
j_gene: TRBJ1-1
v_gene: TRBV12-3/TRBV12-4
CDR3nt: TGTGCCAGCAGGGGGACGAACACTGAAGCTTTCTTT
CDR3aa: CASRGTNTEAFF

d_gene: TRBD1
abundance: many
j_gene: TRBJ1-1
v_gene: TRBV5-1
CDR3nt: TGCGCCAGCTCCTTAGGGACAGGGATACGAGTTGCTGAAGCTTTCTTT
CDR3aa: CASSLGTGIRVAEAFF

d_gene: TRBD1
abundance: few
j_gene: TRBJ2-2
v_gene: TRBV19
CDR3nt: TGTGCCAGTAGTATAGACCAGGGGGCGCTTGCCGGGGAGCTGTTTTTT
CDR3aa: CASSIDQGALAGELFF

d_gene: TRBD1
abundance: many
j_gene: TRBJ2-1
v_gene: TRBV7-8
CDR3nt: TGTGCCAGCAGCTGGGACAGGGAGTACAATGAGCAGTTCTTC
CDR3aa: CASSWDREYNEQFF

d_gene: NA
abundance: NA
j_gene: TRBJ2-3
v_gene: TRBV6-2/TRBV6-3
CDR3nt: TGTGCCAGCAGTGCGCCGCCACCAGATACGCAGTATTTT
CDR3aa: CASSAPPPDTQYF

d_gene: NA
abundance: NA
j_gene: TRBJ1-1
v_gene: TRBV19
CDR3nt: TGTGCCAGTAGCCGGACCAACTTTATGAACACTGAAGCTTTCTTT
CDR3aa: CASSRTNFMNTEAFF

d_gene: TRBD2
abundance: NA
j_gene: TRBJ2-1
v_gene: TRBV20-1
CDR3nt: TGCAGTACACACCCACCGGGACTAGCGGGAGAGACCCAGTTCTTC
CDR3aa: CSTHPPGLAGETQFF